The rows below give T cell receptor beta chains drawn from one sample of a study of patients and donors after allogeneic stem cell transplantation. TCRdb re-derived calls from the RT-PCR reads in MiXCR, one entry per CDR3 protein. The repertoire holds over 400,000 distinct CDR3 sequences, with 16% as singletons. The material sequenced was blood, either unsorted or a sorted T cell fraction (not recorded which). These TCRs come from a human donor who was either an allogeneic HSCT recipient or a stem cell or donor lymphocyte infusion donor (not recorded which). It is not recorded whose cells these are; they may come from a transplant donor. Each CDR3 is given with its conserved first and last residue. The D gene is left open where the match is weak. Not all rows give a size; the values are once, few, many and, for expanded clones, a class.

D gene	V gene	clone size	J gene	CDR3 protein	CDR3 DNA
TRBD2	TRBV12-3/TRBV12-4	few	TRBJ2-3	CASSLIGSGGGSDTQYF	TGTGCCAGCAGTTTAATTGGGAGCGGGGGGGGATCAGATACGCAGTATTTT
.	TRBV20-1	.	TRBJ2-5	CSAARDRETQYF	TGCAGTGCTGCCAGGGATCGGGAGACCCAGTACTTC
.	TRBV20-1	.	TRBJ1-2	CSAPMTARNGYTF	TGCAGTGCCCCCATGACGGCCCGAAATGGCTACACCTTC
.	TRBV7-8	few	TRBJ2-7	CASSFSDSLYEQYF	TGTGCCAGCAGCTTCTCAGACAGTCTTTACGAGCAGTACTTC
.	TRBV30	.	TRBJ2-4	CAWSDAKNIQYF	TGTGCCTGGTCAGACGCCAAAAACATTCAGTACTTC
.	TRBV4-1	few	TRBJ2-1	CASSQVGVTPGNEQFF	TGCGCCAGCAGCCAAGTTGGGGTGACACCGGGGAATGAGCAGTTCTTC
TRBD2	TRBV3-1	few	TRBJ2-5	CASSQTSGRREETQYF	TGTGCCAGCAGCCAGACTAGCGGGAGGAGGGAAGAGACCCAGTACTTC
.	TRBV5-6	.	TRBJ1-1	CASELTSGSKAFF	TGTGCCAGCGAACTAACTAGTGGCAGCAAAGCTTTCTTT
TRBD1	TRBV12-3/TRBV12-4	many	TRBJ1-2	CASSFGTGANYGYTF	TGTGCCAGCAGTTTCGGGACAGGGGCTAACTATGGCTACACCTTC
TRBD2	TRBV20-1	.	TRBJ2-3	CSARDYGRTDTQYF	TGCAGTGCTAGAGATTACGGGAGGACAGATACGCAGTATTTT
TRBD1	TRBV20-1	many	TRBJ2-7	CSASTGSYEQYF	TGCAGTGCCTCGACAGGGTCCTACGAGCAGTACTTC
.	TRBV27	.	TRBJ2-7	CASSLSQTYEQYF	TGTGCCAGCAGTTTATCCCAGACCTACGAGCAGTACTTC
TRBD2	TRBV4-1	many	TRBJ2-2	CASSQREGLAGELFF	TGCGCCAGCAGCCAGCGGGAGGGTCTGGCCGGGGAGCTGTTTTTT
TRBD2	TRBV30	few	TRBJ2-5	CAWCLAGGSQETQYF	TGTGCCTGGTGTCTAGCGGGAGGGTCCCAAGAGACCCAGTACTTC
.	TRBV6-1	.	TRBJ1-4	CASSRWGQNEKLFF	TGTGCCAGCAGTCGTTGGGGTCAGAATGAAAAACTGTTTTTT
TRBD1	TRBV13	.	TRBJ1-4	CASSTGSNEKLFF	TGTGCCAGTTCGACAGGGAGCAACGAAAAACTGTTTTTT
.	TRBV7-2	few	TRBJ2-1	CASSVTAQGSQFF	TGTGCCAGCAGCGTAACCGCTCAGGGGTCGCAGTTCTTC
.	TRBV4-1	few	TRBJ2-1	CASSQGQYEQFF	TGCGCCAGCAGCCAAGGCCAGTATGAGCAGTTCTTC
TRBD2	TRBV9	.	TRBJ2-5	CASSITSGALQETQYF	TGTGCCAGCAGCATTACTAGCGGGGCCCTCCAAGAGACCCAGTACTTC
.	TRBV6-5	few	TRBJ1-1	CASSSAGWTEAFF	TGTGCCAGCAGTTCCGCCGGTTGGACTGAAGCTTTCTTT
TRBD1	TRBV27	few	TRBJ2-7	CASRDVGNRGFAEQYF	TGTGCCAGCAGAGACGTGGGAAACAGGGGCTTCGCCGAGCAGTACTTC
.	TRBV5-1	few	TRBJ2-1	CASSRLFGRLYNEQFF	TGCGCCAGCAGCCGTTTGTTCGGAAGGCTCTACAATGAGCAGTTCTTC
.	TRBV20-1	few	TRBJ2-7	CSATLDSFTSEQYF	TGCAGTGCTACCTTGGACAGCTTTACTAGCGAGCAGTACTTC
.	TRBV2	.	TRBJ2-1	CASSDAGYSYNEQFF	TGTGCCAGCAGTGATGCGGGCTACTCCTACAATGAGCAGTTCTTC
.	TRBV5-1	many	TRBJ2-2	CASSIGQNTGELFF	TGCGCCAGCAGCATCGGACAGAACACCGGGGAGCTGTTTTTT
.	TRBV7-2	few	TRBJ2-1	CASSPNSLGEQFF	TGTGCCAGCAGCCCTAACAGCTTGGGTGAGCAGTTCTTC
TRBD2	TRBV3-1	.	TRBJ2-2	CASSQDLGPGTRGDGELFF	TGTGCCAGCAGCCAAGATTTGGGACCCGGGACTAGAGGGGACGGGGAGCTGTTTTTT
.	TRBV20-1	.	TRBJ1-2	CSAPRGGGGNGYTF	TGCAGTGCCCCGCGAGGGGGAGGAGGTAATGGCTACACCTTC
.	TRBV4-2	.	TRBJ2-2	CASSGQGRAGGELFF	TGTGCCAGCAGCGGACAAGGACGGGCAGGCGGGGAGCTGTTTTTT
.	TRBV12-3/TRBV12-4	many	TRBJ2-1	CASSLMGANEQFF	TGTGCCAGCAGTTTAATGGGGGCCAATGAGCAGTTCTTC
.	TRBV9	few	TRBJ2-7	CASSLYDSSYEQYF	TGTGCCAGCAGCCTTTATGACAGCTCCTACGAGCAGTACTTC
.	TRBV2	few	TRBJ1-1	CASSEFGGNTEAFF	TGTGCCAGCAGTGAATTCGGGGGAAACACTGAAGCTTTCTTT
.	TRBV20-1	.	TRBJ1-1	CRYTSGNTEAFF	TGCAGATATACGTCGGGGAACACTGAAGCTTTCTTT
.	TRBV4-1	many	TRBJ1-5	CASSQVQGGQPQHF	TGCGCCAGCAGCCAAGTGCAGGGAGGTCAGCCCCAGCATTTT
.	TRBV20-1	.	TRBJ2-7	CSARDYASADYEQYF	TGCAGTGCTAGAGATTACGCTAGCGCCGACTACGAGCAGTACTTC
TRBD1	TRBV6-5	.	TRBJ1-2	CASSYGTGGIYGYTF	TGTGCCAGCAGTTACGGGACAGGGGGGATATATGGCTACACCTTC
TRBD2	TRBV20-1	many	TRBJ2-7	CSARASGRAYEQYF	TGCAGTGCTAGAGCTAGCGGGAGGGCCTACGAGCAGTACTTC
.	TRBV20-1	few	TRBJ2-4	CSARDGSGPQNIQYF	TGCAGTGCTAGAGATGGGAGCGGACCCCAAAACATTCAGTACTTC
TRBD1	TRBV18	.	TRBJ1-1	CASSPPTGVGEAFF	TGTGCCAGCTCACCCCCAACAGGGGTGGGCGAAGCTTTCTTT
TRBD1	TRBV6-5	few	TRBJ2-3	CASSYDRGARDTQYF	TGTGCCAGCAGTTATGACAGGGGCGCAAGAGATACGCAGTATTTT
TRBD2	TRBV11-2	.	TRBJ2-1	CASRSTSGGTGYNEQFF	TGTGCCAGCAGGTCGACTAGCGGGGGGACCGGCTACAATGAGCAGTTCTTC
.	TRBV7-3	few	TRBJ2-7	CASSLYFSEGYEQYF	TGTGCCAGCAGCTTATATTTTAGCGAGGGCTACGAGCAGTACTTC
.	TRBV18	.	TRBJ1-5	CASSPNPTRQPQHF	TGTGCCAGCTCACCAAACCCCACCAGGCAGCCCCAGCATTTT
.	TRBV7-3	.	TRBJ2-1	CASSLTGLPPLRDEQFF	TGTGCCAGCAGCTTAACGGGACTTCCTCCTCTAAGGGATGAGCAGTTCTTC
.	TRBV20-1	few	TRBJ1-1	CSARDARSGTEAFF	TGCAGTGCTAGAGATGCCCGGTCGGGGACTGAAGCTTTCTTT
.	TRBV6-2/TRBV6-3	few	TRBJ1-5	CASRGRQALGRENQPQHF	TGTGCCAGCAGGGGAAGACAGGCTTTAGGGCGAGAGAATCAGCCCCAGCATTTT
TRBD2	TRBV4-1	.	TRBJ2-3	CASSQGAGGPPDTQYF	TGCGCCAGCAGCCAAGGGGCGGGGGGGCCCCCAGATACGCAGTATTTT
TRBD2	TRBV11-2	.	TRBJ2-7	CASSPSGGANEQYF	TGTGCCAGCAGTCCCAGCGGGGGGGCGAACGAGCAGTACTTC
.	TRBV5-4	few	TRBJ2-1	CASSSPQGGNEQFF	TGTGCCAGCAGCTCTCCTCAGGGGGGCAATGAGCAGTTCTTC
.	TRBV20-1	many	TRBJ1-6	CSARSLGTLNSPLHF	TGCAGTGCCCGGTCCTTAGGGACCCTTAATTCACCCCTCCACTTT
TRBD1	TRBV7-2	.	TRBJ2-7	CASSLGGQVNYEQYF	TGTGCCAGCAGCTTAGGAGGACAGGTTAATTACGAGCAGTACTTC
.	TRBV10-3	.	TRBJ2-3	CAIGQSTDTQYF	TGTGCCATTGGACAGAGCACAGATACGCAGTATTTT
.	TRBV3-1	.	TRBJ1-6	CASSQGGGSYNSPLHF	TGTGCCAGCAGCCAAGGTGGCGGGAGCTATAATTCACCCCTCCACTTT
TRBD1	TRBV7-9	.	TRBJ2-7	CASSLGTVIYEQYF	TGTGCCAGCAGCTTGGGGACAGTAATCTACGAGCAGTACTTC
.	TRBV6-2/TRBV6-3	.	TRBJ2-7	CASSYLRGRTYEQYF	TGTGCCAGCAGTTACTTGCGGGGGCGGACCTACGAGCAGTACTTC
TRBD1	TRBV12-3/TRBV12-4	.	TRBJ2-7	CASSLDPGTGKYEQYF	TGTGCCAGCAGTTTAGACCCCGGGACAGGCAAATACGAGCAGTACTTC
TRBD1	TRBV20-1	.	TRBJ1-6	CSARDLRQGWPLHF	TGCAGTGCTAGAGATCTCCGACAGGGCTGGCCCCTCCACTTT
TRBD1	TRBV2	.	TRBJ2-6	CASRGQAVSGANVLTF	TGTGCCAGCAGGGGACAGGCTGTCTCTGGGGCCAACGTCCTGACTTTC
.	TRBV30	.	TRBJ1-5	CAWSVVSKRNQPQHF	TGTGCCTGGAGTGTAGTTTCCAAGCGCAATCAGCCCCAGCATTTT
.	TRBV20-1	.	TRBJ1-1	CSARAAGTVNTEAFF	TGCAGTGCTAGAGCGGCCGGGACGGTGAACACTGAAGCTTTCTTT